What follows are 3 T cell receptor beta chains derived from one specimen sequenced in a study of T cell repertoires in cytomegalovirus infection. Using its own MiXCR run on the reads, TCRdb lists one record per CDR3 protein. Of fewer than 550,000 distinct CDR3 sequences in the sample, around 11% were seen once. The sequenced sample consisted of PBMCs. These receptors were collected from a human donor in good health (CMV status not recorded). Some clones in this sample may be carry-over from other donors' samples.

This clonotype showed up many times. V and J are TRBV12-3 or TRBV12-4 and TRBJ1-1; 9 nucleotides agree with TRBD1. With V trimmed by 4 bases and J by 5 bases, 5 bases remained unmatched. The CDR3 extends over 14 amino acids. In nucleotides, the CDR3 is TGTGCCAGCAGTTCACGGGACAGGGTGACTGAAGCTTTCTTT. It encodes CASSSRDRVTEAFF.

The rearrangement uses TRBV28 and TRBJ1-5; D is ambiguous. Germline V gives CDR1 MDHEN, CDR2 SYDVKM. This CDR3 region has 16 residues. The germline V and J ends were trimmed by 1 base and 9 bases, with 19 bases remaining between them. Written as DNA, the CDR3 is TGTGCCAGCAGTTTATACCGGTCCCCGAGGCCGGGGCCCCAGCATTTT. Its translation: CASSLYRSPRPGPQHF.

This clonotype has more than one count but fewer than ten. The chain couples TRBV3-1 to TRBJ1-5; D is possibly TRBD1 (5 bases). The CDR3 is 15 residues long. V gave up 0 bases and J gave up 5 bases, with 11 bases separating them. From germline, CDR1 is LGHDT and CDR2 YNNKEL (reference sequence). The CDR3 DNA follows: TGTGCCAGCAGCCAAGATATACGGGGGGATCAGCCCCAGCATTTT. This sequence encodes CASSQDIRGDQPQHF.